This TCR beta chain is from a study of vaccination and CD4 T cells after COVID-19 (dated by TCRdb to 2021 to 2024). Concerning the study at large: Every convalescent patient had a positive nasal swab PCR test for SARS-CoV-2, with mild disease in 9 or 10 patients and severe disease in one. The convalescent cohort included six males and four females, with two Hispanic individuals, seven Caucasians, two Asians and one multiracial person. Participants got two doses of the Pfizer-BioNTech BNT162b2 vaccine (n=8) or two doses of the Moderna mRNA-1273 vaccine (n=2). Post-COVID blood samples were collected from convalescent patients a median of around 100 days after diagnosis, with a range of about 30 to 161 days. Post-vaccine blood samples were taken a median of 72 days after the second vaccine dose, with a range of about 12 to 250 days. A few convalescent patients were sampled both early after vaccination (day 14) and late after vaccination (days 161 to 241). Culture stimuli were overlapping spike peptide pools from SARS-CoV-2 and from the common cold coronaviruses HCoV-NL63, HCoV-OC43 and HCoV-229E. Control cultures received a CEFX viral epitope pool as the positive control, an HIV-1 Nef peptide pool as the negative control, or no peptide. The spike-specific CD4+ TCR repertoire was compared before and after mRNA vaccination in nine to ten COVID-19 convalescent patients and a few infection-naive healthy vaccine recipients. The full study reports these points: Relatively few convalescent patients were included in the study, and early timepoints after natural infection were not analyzed. Among convalescent patients, a median about 87% of the SARS-CoV-2-reactive clones seen after vaccination appeared only after vaccination, which suggests priming specific to the vaccine. Although the median number of SARS-CoV-2-reactive clonotypes went up from around 20 after infection to 35 to 40 after vaccination, the increase was not significant. Of the vaccine-specific clones found in convalescent patients, nearly all (304 of 307) were mono-reactive for SARS-CoV-2 spike instead of being cross-reactive with common cold coronaviruses.

In its sample, this clonotype was seen a few times. The antigen this receptor binds is unknown. No much larger clonotype is one base removed from it; base qualities were not supplied. What the time point label conveys for this sample: late sampling 161 to 241 days after vaccination in a few convalescent patients. The label giving this sample's treatment or condition can be read as: roughly 11-day PBMC culture with coronavirus spike peptide pools or control peptides (ViraFEST assay). To expand antigen-specific T cells with peptide pools and then pick out the expanded clonotypes through TCR sequencing, the study relied on the ViraFEST assay. The positive SARS-CoV-2 PCR tests of the convalescent patients were dated from March to December 2020, before the Alpha, Beta and Delta variants emerged in the United States. PBMCs were cultured at around 2 million per well in IMDM supplemented with roughly 5% human AB serum and around 10 IU/ml IL-2, with approximately 9.5 ug/ml peptide pools added. On days 3 and 7, half of the culture medium was replaced with fresh IL-2-containing medium. After around 10 days of culture, CD4+ T cells were isolated by negative selection with the EasySep CD4+ T cell isolation kit. Ficoll-Paque Plus gradient centrifugation was used to isolate PBMCs from whole blood, and the isolated PBMCs were then either used fresh or cryopreserved at -140C. Culture conditions were generally each tested in triplicate wells.

Library generation was performed with PCR. TCR sequencing of DNA from cultured CD4+ T cells used the Oncomine TCR Beta short-read assay at the Johns Hopkins FTIC core. Genomic DNA was extracted from the cultured CD4+ T cells with the QIAamp micro DNA kit. Oncomine TCR Beta libraries from cultured CD4+ T cells were pooled using unique dual indexes and sequenced on an Illumina iSeq 100. Per the original workflow: Non-productive sequences were filtered out, and CDR3s that did not start with C, did not end with F or W, or were shorter than 7 amino acids were discarded. The MANAFEST web application was used to identify antigen-specific clonotypes by comparing peptide-stimulated wells against reference wells and other culture wells. For a clone to be called positive, the clone needed an FDR below 0.05, an odds ratio above 5, and a productive frequency above 0.1% in at least two of three replicate wells. A clonotype counted as cross-reactive if it showed significant expansion both in the SARS-CoV-2 spike wells and in at least one common cold coronavirus spike condition. Levenshtein distances (stringdist) and unrooted phylogenetic trees (ape) in R version 3.6.1 were used to assess CDR3 homology. TCRdb passed the public sequencing reads through fastp at Q25 and MiXCR, retaining productive beta sequences. Rows merge per CDR3 protein into single entries with the most common DNA and genes. The V and J calls were not made by the authors but by TCRdb's processing. Counted in this sample were about 21,000 distinct CDR3 sequences; 30% to 45% of them appeared once. The ten largest clonotypes hold 2.5% to 3% of the sample.

Clipping removes 1 base from V and 7 bases from J, with 7 as the unmatched junction base count. CDR1 is given as DFQATT and CDR2 as SNEGSKA, both from the germline V gene (reference sequence). Its CDR3 holds 14 amino acids, cysteine through phenylalanine. Only the CDR3 part of the read is kept: 42 bases, read in frame from the first base. This TCR was sampled from a human donor who had recovered from COVID-19. The sample here was CD4+ T cells from blood, cultured in vitro, taken about 7 months after SARS-CoV-2 vaccination. This sequence uses TRBV20-1 and TRBJ1-5; 7 bases in the junction line up with TRBD1. The encoded CDR3 is CSARGTGFWQPQHF. The nucleotide sequence reads as follows: TGCAGTGCTAGAGGGACAGGTTTTTGGCAGCCCCAGCATTTT.